The sequence of this T cell receptor beta chain was determined in a study of shared clonotypes between healthy human individuals (dated by TCRdb to the early 2020s). Regarding the study in general: Three men and a couple of women, aged 18 to 49 years, made up the cohort. To estimate repertoire size and how much clonotype sharing occurs between individuals, the study deeply sequenced the blood TCR repertoires of roughly 5 healthy adults. To increase sequencing depth and limit assay-specific biases, different laboratories used diverse techniques to prepare libraries and sequence TCR repertoires. Between about 0.8 and 9 billion PBMCs per donor were obtained by leukapheresis. Overall results and qualifications from the work: Because the study included only a small number of donors, the genetic and exposure-history diversity represented was limited. Pairwise subsampling indicated that sequencing depth was expected to affect the degree of clonotype sharing among donors. Sampling was restricted to blood, and TCR repertoires in tissues likely differ from the TCR repertoires found in blood.

As to this clone: Its antigen is currently not known. No qualities accompany the bases; no much larger clone lies one base away.

TCR CDR3 regions were amplified from genomic DNA by multiplex PCR using the deep immunoSEQ assay. Extracted genomic DNA from each cell subset was spread evenly across all wells of several immunoSEQ 96-well plates, with each plate serving as a replicate. For unsorted PBMC, approximately 310 ng genomic DNA, equal to 32,000 or so T cell genomes, was loaded into each replicate PCR. Ten immunoSEQ deep assay plates were used to sequence the unsorted PBMC genomic DNA. The purified libraries were quantified using a Qubit 3.0 fluorometer, sized with a Bioanalyzer 2100, and then quantified again using the KAPA Library Quantification kit. A separate single-read 150-cycle Illumina NextSeq 550 flow cell was used to sequence each immunoSEQ 96-well plate. On the authors' methods: Because the immunoSEQ output included only junctional sequences and no quality scores, the filtering could not be the same as the filtering used for full-length reads. To assign V/J genes and CDR3, sequences were annotated using PyIR, a Python wrapper for IgBLAST v1.9, with IMGT germline references. Reads were removed for weak V/J assignments (E-value above 1e-6), missing CDR3, stop codons, out-of-frame junctions, or ambiguous translated residues. V3J clonotypes were defined by identical inferred V gene, J gene, and CDR3 amino acid sequence. To compute the percentage overlap between repertoires, the number of shared unique clonotypes was divided by the size of the smaller repertoire. Repertoire richness was assessed with RTK rarefaction, the Chao1 estimator, and Recon v2.1 estimates of unobserved clonotypes. This immuneACCESS table, as held by TCRdb, lists in-frame sequences with V and J called but not all clones. Of the missing ones, under half trace to an unresolved V gene in checked studies; the others have no known cause. V and J calls and clone size are as listed in that table; D and trimming were resolved from the DNA. Here the sample has about 530,000 clones; roughly 79% occur a single time. 9.5% to 15% of the sample lies in the top ten.

Donors were healthy HIV-negative adults with no recently reported acute infections or vaccinations. Every donor was a Caucasian adult residing in Nashville, Tennessee, USA. For unsorted samples, tens of millions of PBMCs were counted and genomic DNA was extracted with the QIAamp DNA Blood Mini kit. Blood was obtained by leukapheresis, after which PBMCs were separated by Ficoll-Histopaque density gradient centrifugation and cryopreserved in liquid nitrogen vapor phase. The V and J ends are trimmed by 6 bases and 4 bases, leaving 22 bases between them. The germline V gene (reference sequence) supplies CDR1 MNHNY and CDR2 SVGAGI. The CDR3 has 16 amino acids, counting the end cysteine and phenylalanine. The entry retains the CDR3 DNA only, 48 bases that are in frame from base 1.

The sample was PBMCs. The sequence derives from a woman between 35 and 50 years old in good health. Some clones in this sample may be carry-over from other donors' samples. The V gene is TRBV6-6 and the J gene is TRBJ2-7; perhaps TRBD1 is the D gene, with 6 bases matching. The CDR3 region reads CASSPPRTGTQYEQYF. The bases are TGTGCCAGCAGCCCACCTCGAACAGGGACCCAGTACGAGCAGTACTTC.